This TCR beta chain was sequenced in a study of CD8+ T cells in alopecia areata. Regarding the study as a whole: In scalp and blood during tofacitinib, many expanded lesional clones persisted.

Only one count was recorded for this clone. The antigen is unknown. This CDR3 comprises 12 residues. Germline CDR1 is MNHEY and CDR2 is SMNVEV (reference sequence). V was cut by 6 bases and J by 1 base, with 3 bases left in between. Treatment reported: oral pan-JAK inhibitor, 5-10 mg twice daily. The investigators collected lesional scalp punch biopsies and peripheral blood from alopecia areata patients. Sequencing templates came from extracted RNA that was reverse transcribed into cDNA. TCRdb's copy holds only in-frame clones and misses some; the assay was immunoSEQ multiplex PCR. This sample has 150,000 or so clones, with roughly nine tenths found just once.

The V and J genes are TRBV27 and TRBJ2-2; D uncertain. The TCR originated in a human donor with alopecia areata. The sequenced sample was CD8+ T cells sorted from blood, obtained at week 4, from a patient treated with tofacitinib. CDR3 nucleotide sequence: TGTGCCAGCAGACAGAACACCGGGGAGCTGTTTTTT. Translated, it gives CASRQNTGELFF.